This T cell receptor (beta chain) was sequenced for a study of response to subunit inactivated influenza vaccine. Study-wide results and caveats: Every seasonal influenza vaccination brings in few new T cells, the authors suggested.

A remark on this clonotype: No antigen is known for it.

MiXCR, run by TCRdb on the RT-PCR reads, gives a single entry per CDR3 protein. This sample has some 800,000 distinct CDR3 sequences; around 20% occur once, and the top ten carry roughly 10%. The CDR3 totals 16 residues. Germline V gene data show CDR1 as SGHNT and CDR2 as YYREEE (reference sequence). V lost 4 bases to trimming and J lost 2 bases, with 18 bases between them. V gene TRBV5-4 combines with J gene TRBJ2-5; TRBD2 is a possible D gene (6 bases). The TCR originated in a man aged 45-60 years who received an inactivated influenza vaccine. The sample here was PBMCs from blood, taken roughly 5 days after vaccination. The CDR3 region has the DNA TGTGCCAGCAGCAGCAGGACGCTAGCGCTACAAGAGACCCAGTACTTC. Protein: CASSSRTLALQETQYF.